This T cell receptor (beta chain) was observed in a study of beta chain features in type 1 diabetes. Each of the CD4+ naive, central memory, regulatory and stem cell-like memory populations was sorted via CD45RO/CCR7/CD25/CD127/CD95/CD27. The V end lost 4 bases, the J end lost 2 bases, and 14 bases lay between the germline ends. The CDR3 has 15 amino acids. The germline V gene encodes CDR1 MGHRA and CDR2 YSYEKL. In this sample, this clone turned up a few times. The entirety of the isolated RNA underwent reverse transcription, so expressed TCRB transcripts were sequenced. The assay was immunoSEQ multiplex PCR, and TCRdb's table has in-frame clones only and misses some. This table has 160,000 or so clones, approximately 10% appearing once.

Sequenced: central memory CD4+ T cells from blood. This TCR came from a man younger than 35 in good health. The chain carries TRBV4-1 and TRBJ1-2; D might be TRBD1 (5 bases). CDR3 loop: CASSPSQAENYGYTF. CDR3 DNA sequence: TGCGCCAGCAGCCCTTCACAGGCAGAGAACTATGGCTACACCTTC.